The 20 T cell receptor beta chains given below trace back to one sample, sequenced in a study of pediatric ulcerative colitis (dated by TCRdb to between 2018 and 2021). Library preparation was by the immunoSEQ multiplex PCR assay. Sourced from immuneACCESS, this table was stored by TCRdb with only in-frame sequences that have V and J called. A share of the clones is absent; for the studies checked, an unresolved V gene accounts for under half, and the remainder has no known explanation. The sample table contains tens of thousands of clones; only one count was recorded for roughly 73% of them. The ten most abundant clones make up around 0.76% of the sample. During colonoscopy, one to two pinch biopsies were obtained from the rectum for research. The sequenced material came from gut tissue. These receptor sequences come from a boy between 10 and 17 years old with moderate ulcerative colitis.

The chain employs TRBV29-1 and TRBJ1-2; D is perhaps TRBD1 (6 bases). The CDR3 extends over 11 amino acids. Trimming removed 7 bases from V and 2 bases from J, with 8 bases in between. Germline lookup yields CDR1 SQVTM and CDR2 ANQGSEA. The CDR3 loop is CSDGQNYGYTF. In DNA, the CDR3 is TGCAGCGACGGACAGAACTATGGCTACACCTTC.

The rearrangement links TRBV28 to TRBJ1-2; TRBD1 agrees at 11 bases. The CDR3 is 17 residues long. The ends lost 2 bases at V and 2 bases at J; junction bases unmatched: 7. CDR1 is MDHEN, CDR2 SYDVKM, per germline. Here the CDR3 reads CASSLIGQGAWNYGYTF. CDR3 in DNA: TGTGCCAGCAGTTTAATTGGACAGGGGGCTTGGAACTATGGCTACACCTTC.

V gene TRBV7-8 combines with J gene TRBJ2-7; D is unresolved. Trimming removed 1 base at V and 6 bases at J, with 10 bases between. This CDR3 is 13 amino acids long. CDR1 and CDR2 (germline): SGHVS, FQNEAQ. Here the CDR3 DNA reads TGTGCCAGCAGCTTAGGGAGCGTTACCGAGCAGTACTTC. It codes for CASSLGSVTEQYF.

The chain links TRBV18 to TRBJ2-7; D remains ambiguous. Germline V gives CDR1 KGHSH, CDR2 LQKENI. V lost 2 bases and J lost 6, with 5 bases in between. CDR3 size: 11 residues. This CDR3 reads CASSPGVEQYF. DNA of the CDR3: TGTGCCAGCTCACCAGGGGTCGAGCAGTACTTC.

The V and J genes are TRBV4-3 and TRBJ1-5, with D possibly TRBD1 on 5 matching bases. The germline CDR1 and CDR2 sequences are LGHNA and YSLEER. This CDR3 region has 13 residues. V lost 1 base to trimming and J lost 9 bases, with 10 bases between them. In DNA, the CDR3 is TGCGCCAGCAGCCAAGGCGGGGGTTCGCCCCAGCATTTT. As protein: CASSQGGGSPQHF.

The rearrangement joins TRBV6-5 to TRBJ1-1, with D possibly TRBD1 on 6 matching bases. Germline V gene lookup returns CDR1 MNHEY and CDR2 SVGAGI. With 6 bases removed from V and 8 bases from J, the gap between germline ends came to 16 bases. The CDR3 covers 13 residues. CDR3 residues: CASRGRGRPEAFF. CDR3 DNA: TGTGCCAGCAGGGGCAGGGGCCGACCAGAAGCTTTCTTT.

This clone showed up just a few times. The chain's CDR3 is CASSLASAGVKPQHF. The CDR3 bases are TGTGCCAGCAGCTTAGCGAGTGCAGGCGTCAAGCCCCAGCATTTT. The V and J genes are TRBV7-8 and TRBJ1-5; D call uncertain. The CDR3 extends over 15 amino acids. The V end lost 0 bases, the J end lost 8 bases, and 14 bases lay between the germline ends. From germline, CDR1 is SGHVS and CDR2 FQNEAQ.

V and J are TRBV5-4 and TRBJ2-7; D unresolved. Germline lookup yields CDR1 SGHNT and CDR2 YYREEE (reference sequence). V gave up 5 bases and J gave up 2 bases, with 11 bases separating them. This CDR3 has 13 residues. Here the CDR3 reads CASSFSRAYEQYF. Here the CDR3 DNA reads TGTGCCAGCAGTTTCAGTAGGGCCTACGAGCAGTACTTC.

This clone was counted a few times. This chain links TRBV19 with TRBJ1-2; TRBD1 aligns across 11 bases. The CDR3 is 13 residues long. The V and J ends lost 8 bases and 8 bases, in that order; junction bases with no gene match: 7. The germline V gene encodes CDR1 LNHDA and CDR2 SQIVND (reference sequence). CDR3 protein: CASRTGGAWGYTF. CDR3 sequence (DNA): TGTGCCAGTCGGACAGGGGGCGCCTGGGGCTACACCTTC.

This rearrangement joins TRBV15 to TRBJ2-1, with D uncertain. Per germline, CDR1 LNHNV and CDR2 YYDKDF (reference sequence). This CDR3 region has 14 residues. The V gene lost 6 bases and the J gene lost 0 bases, with 9 bases spanning the gap. The CDR3 sequence is CATRPQSSYNEQFF. The CDR3 region has the DNA TGTGCCACCAGGCCACAGAGCTCCTACAATGAGCAGTTCTTC. The full variable domain, its missing parts supplied by reference TRBV15 and TRBJ2-1, is DAMVIQNPRYQVTQFGKPVTLSCSQTLNHNVMYWYQQKSSQAPKLLFHYYDKDFNNEADTPDNFQSRRPNTSFCFLDIRSPGLGDTAMYLCATRPQSSYNEQFFGPGTRLTVL.

This chain links TRBV9 with TRBJ2-2; the D gene is possibly TRBD1 (5 bases). This CDR3 has 13 amino acids. Germline V gene sequence: CDR1 SGDLS, CDR2 YYNGEE. V lost 5 bases and J 4 bases, leaving 9 bases between the germline ends. The DNA of the CDR3 is TGTGCCAGCAGGGGGCAGTTCACCGGGGAGCTGTTTTTT. It translates to CASRGQFTGELFF.

The chain uses TRBV19 and TRBJ2-7, with D perhaps assigned TRBD1 or TRBD2 (5 bases each). Germline lookup yields CDR1 LNHDA and CDR2 SQIVND (reference sequence). This CDR3 region has 16 residues. Trimming stripped 4 bases from V and 5 bases from J, with 21 bases between. The DNA for the CDR3 is TGTGCCAGTAGTACGGGGCGTGGGGTGGGGCTCCACGAGCAGTACTTC. It is translated as CASSTGRGVGLHEQYF.

This chain links TRBV5-1 with TRBJ2-7; weak D call: TRBD1 (6 bases). The germline V gene encodes CDR1 SGHRS and CDR2 YFSETQ. Trimming pared 4 bases from V and 0 bases from J, leaving 11 bases between. The CDR3 is made up of 14 amino acids. CDR3 loop: CASSQDRASYEQYF. The CDR3 DNA reads as TGCGCCAGCAGCCAGGACAGAGCCTCCTACGAGCAGTACTTC. Using reference TRBV5-1 and TRBJ2-7 for the parts outside the CDR3, the full variable domain is KAGVTQTPRYLIKTRGQQVTLSCSPISGHRSVSWYQQTPGQGLQFLFEYFSETQRNKGNFPGRFSGRQFSNSRSEMNVSTLELGDSALYLCASSQDRASYEQYFGPGTRLTVT.

This clone was picked up a small number of times. The chain combines TRBV19 with TRBJ1-1; D perhaps matches TRBD1 (6 bases). In germline, CDR1 is LNHDA, CDR2 SQIVND (reference sequence). CDR3 length equals 14 residues. V lost 6 bases, J lost 2 bases, and 13 bases lay in between. The CDR3 spells CASRGGQFNTEAFF. The CDR3 region has the DNA TGTGCCAGTAGGGGAGGACAGTTCAACACTGAAGCTTTCTTT.

The chain employs TRBV30 and TRBJ1-3; possibly TRBD1 for D (6 bases). In germline, CDR1 is GTSNPN, CDR2 SVGIG (reference sequence). Trimming removed 5 bases from V and 0 bases from J, with 14 bases in between. CDR3 length equals 15 residues. The CDR3 sequence: CAWDRTDRSGNTIYF. The CDR3 nucleotides are TGTGCCTGGGACCGGACAGATCGCTCTGGAAACACCATATATTTT. The variable domain in full, completed from reference TRBV30 and TRBJ1-3, reads SQTIHQWPATLVQPVGSPLSLECTVEGTSNPNLYWYRQAAGRGLQLLFYSVGIGQISSEVPQNLSASRPQDRQFILSSKKLLLSDSGFYLCAWDRTDRSGNTIYFGEGSWLTVV.

The chain has TRBV6-5 and TRBJ1-5; maybe TRBD1 (5 bases). This CDR3 comprises 15 residues. Trimming removed 6 bases at V and 6 bases at J, with 18 bases between. CDR1 is MNHEY, CDR2 SVGAGI, per germline. CDR3 loop: CASSSGAGGLQPQHF. The CDR3 nucleotides read TGTGCCAGCAGCTCTGGGGCCGGGGGTCTTCAGCCCCAGCATTTT.

The J gene is TRBJ1-2, the V gene TRBV10-3, with D perhaps TRBD1 (6 bases). CDR3 length equals 14 residues. Trimming pared 2 bases from V and 5 bases from J, leaving 12 bases between. The V gene's germline CDR1 is ENHRY and CDR2 SYGVKD. This CDR3 is CAISEGGRGYGYTF. The CDR3 DNA reads TGTGCCATCAGTGAGGGGGGCAGGGGATATGGCTACACCTTC.

This chain uses TRBV4-1 with TRBJ1-3; no clear D. The germline V and J ends were trimmed by 0 bases and 0 bases, with 6 bases remaining between them. The CDR3 runs 15 residues. Per germline, CDR1 MGHRA and CDR2 YSYEKL. CDR3 amino acids: CASSQDWPSGNTIYF. In DNA, the CDR3 is TGCGCCAGCAGCCAAGATTGGCCCTCTGGAAACACCATATATTTT.

The chain combines TRBV14 with TRBJ2-7; 11 nucleotides line up with TRBD2. Germline trimming cut 4 bases from V and 4 bases from J; bases unmatched to any gene: 9. The germline gives CDR1 SGHDN, CDR2 FVKESK. The CDR3 loop spans 16 amino acids. The CDR3 bases are TGTGCCAGCAGCCCAACACTAGCGGGAGTTATGTACGAGCAGTACTTC. Residues: CASSPTLAGVMYEQYF.

The chain is built from TRBV5-4 and TRBJ2-1; 8 bases line up with TRBD2. J lost 0 bases, V lost 3 bases, and 5 bases had no gene match. From germline, CDR1 is SGHNT and CDR2 YYREEE (reference sequence). The CDR3 extends over 16 amino acids. The CDR3 DNA is TGTGCCAGCAGCTATTCGGGACTAGGCTCCTACAATGAGCAGTTCTTC. Amino acids: CASSYSGLGSYNEQFF.